These 10 T cell receptor beta chains were sequenced from one sample in a study of blood T cell repertoires in COVID-19 (dated by TCRdb to the early 2020s). Library preparation employed the immunoSEQ multiplex PCR assay. Imported from immuneACCESS, the table was reduced by TCRdb to in-frame sequences with V and J called. These copies leave out some clones; in studies compared against another copy, an unresolved V gene accounts for under half, and the cause of the remainder is not known. Here the sample has approximately 220,000 clones; about 85% occur a single time. Roughly 20% of the sample is taken by the ten largest. The specimen sequenced was PBMCs or T cells enriched from blood (not recorded which). Receptors originate from a man between 40 and 49 years old who had recovered from COVID-19.

The chain employs TRBV4-2 and TRBJ2-5, with TRBD2 matching 9 bases. The CDR3 runs 14 residues. CDR1 is LGHNA, CDR2 YNFKEQ, per germline. With 3 bases clipped from V and 5 bases from J, the junction kept 4 bases outside the gene matches. CDR3 in DNA: TGTGCCAGCAGCCACGGGACTAGCAGGGAGACCCAGTACTTC. Translating it yields CASSHGTSRETQYF.

This chain uses TRBV5-4 with TRBJ1-6; a possible D gene is TRBD1 (6 bases). The CDR3 contains 16 residues. The germline gives CDR1 SGHNT, CDR2 YYREEE (reference sequence). Trimming removed 3 bases at V and 4 bases at J, with 14 bases between. CDR3 loop: CASSSIQGFYNSPLHF. CDR3 bases: TGTGCCAGCAGCTCTATACAGGGATTTTATAATTCACCCCTCCACTTT.

V usage is TRBV30 and J usage is TRBJ1-5; D is perhaps TRBD1 (5 bases). The CDR3 runs to 13 residues. Germline V gives CDR1 GTSNPN, CDR2 SVGIG (reference sequence). Deletions cut 3 bases from V and 9 bases from J, with 15 bases between. CDR3 sequence: CAWSSSGPGPQHF. CDR3 in DNA: TGTGCCTGGAGCTCGTCAGGGCCGGGGCCCCAGCATTTT.

The V call is TRBV5-1, the J call TRBJ1-1; TRBD1 aligns across 10 bases. Per germline, CDR1 SGHRS and CDR2 YFSETQ. V lost 5 bases, J lost 5 bases, and 6 bases stayed unmatched. This CDR3 has 14 residues. The CDR3 region has the DNA TGCGCCAGCAGTGACAGGGGGCTGAGGACTGAAGCTTTCTTT. Translated, it gives CASSDRGLRTEAFF.

This chain links TRBV4-1 with TRBJ1-5; D is undetermined. This CDR3 is built from 14 residues. Trimming pared 0 bases from V and 3 bases from J, leaving 6 bases between. The germline CDR1 and CDR2 sequences are MGHRA and YSYEKL. The CDR3 DNA reads TGCGCCAGCAGCCAAGAGCAGGTCAATCAGCCCCAGCATTTT. This encodes CASSQEQVNQPQHF.

The V call is TRBV12-5, the J call TRBJ1-1; D is undetermined. Per the germline V gene, CDR1 is LGHNT and CDR2 is FRNRAP. The CDR3 has 15 amino acids. The V gene lost 4 bases and the J gene lost 0 bases, with 12 bases spanning the gap. The CDR3 loop reads CASGSLPPMNTEAFF. CDR3 sequence (DNA): TGTGCTAGTGGTTCCCTACCCCCCATGAACACTGAAGCTTTCTTT.

This chain joins TRBV5-4 and TRBJ2-3, with D perhaps matching TRBD1 (5 bases). Germline CDR1 is SGHNT and CDR2 is YYREEE (reference sequence). The germline V and J ends were trimmed by 5 bases and 3 bases, with 16 bases remaining between them. CDR3 size: 15 residues. CDR3 protein: CASSLWQGRTDTQYF. The CDR3 region has the DNA TGTGCCAGCAGTTTGTGGCAGGGAAGGACAGATACGCAGTATTTT.

This clone was seen a handful of times. V is TRBV6-5 and J is TRBJ1-5; 7 bases are a match to TRBD1. Per germline, CDR1 MNHEY and CDR2 SVGAGI. CDR3 length: 14 residues. J lost 0 bases, V lost 6 bases, and 2 bases had no gene match. The chain's CDR3 is CASRQGNSNQPQHF. CDR3 sequence (DNA): TGTGCCAGCAGACAGGGGAATAGCAATCAGCCCCAGCATTTT.

This chain joins TRBV4-1 and TRBJ2-7; TRBD1 matches 9 bases. After removal of 1 base from V and 4 bases from J, the junction contained 11 bases not matched to a gene. In germline, CDR1 is MGHRA, CDR2 YSYEKL. This CDR3 has 17 amino acids. The CDR3 reads CASSQASPRQGDYEQYF. DNA for the CDR3: TGCGCCAGCAGCCAAGCCTCGCCGAGACAGGGGGATTACGAGCAGTACTTC.

This chain connects TRBV7-2 to TRBJ2-5, with unresolved D. The germline CDR1 and CDR2 sequences are SGHTA and FQGNSA. The V and J ends lost 3 bases and 2 bases respectively, with 4 bases between them. This CDR3 is built from 12 residues. CDR3 residues: CASSFPQETQYF. The CDR3 nucleotides read TGTGCCAGCAGCTTCCCACAAGAGACCCAGTACTTC.